The 9 T cell receptor beta chains below were found in one sample sequenced in a study of blood T cell repertoires in COVID-19 (dated by TCRdb to about 2020). The library was made by the immunoSEQ multiplex PCR assay. TCRdb took this table from immuneACCESS and kept in-frame rearrangements with V and J called. Such tables lack part of the clones; where checked against another copy, unresolved V genes explain under half of the gap, and the rest is unexplained. The sample contains about 190,000 clones, 70% to 80% of them found a single time. The ten top clones hold around an eighth of the sample. Sequenced: peripheral blood. These receptors came from a man aged 45 to 65 who had recovered from COVID-19.

The CDR3 sequence: CASSVFDIHTEAFF. CDR3 sequence (DNA): TGTGCCAGCAGCGTTTTTGACATCCACACTGAAGCTTTCTTT. This chain connects TRBV9 to TRBJ1-1, with D uncertain. The length of the CDR3 is 14 residues. Germline CDR1 SGDLS, CDR2 YYNGEE. V was trimmed by 2 bases and J by 3 bases, leaving 11 bases between them.

The V call is TRBV29-1, the J call TRBJ1-2; TRBD1 agrees at 7 bases. Germline CDR1 SQVTM, CDR2 ANQGSEA. The CDR3 is 14 residues long. V dropped 6 bases and J dropped 3; count of bases not matched to a gene: 10. This CDR3 reads CSVGTGEPHYGYTF. For the CDR3, the DNA is TGCAGCGTGGGAACAGGGGAACCTCACTATGGCTACACCTTC.

The rearrangement uses TRBV19 and TRBJ2-7; D might be TRBD2 (7 bases). The ends were cut back, 5 bases at V and 4 bases at J, with 18 bases in the middle. This CDR3 has 15 amino acids. CDR1 and CDR2 from the germline V gene are LNHDA and SQIVND (reference sequence). The CDR3 DNA is TGTGCCAGTAGTTGGGAGGGGGGTCATAAGTACGAGCAGTACTTC. As protein: CASSWEGGHKYEQYF.

V usage is TRBV2 and J usage is TRBJ1-5; D not resolved. The CDR3 has 15 residues. Germline CDR1 SNHLY, CDR2 FYNNEI. With 8 bases removed from V and 0 bases from J, the gap between germline ends came to 14 bases. The CDR3 sequence is CASRRTLDSNQPQHF. The CDR3 coding sequence is TGTGCCAGCCGGAGGACCCTAGATAGCAATCAGCCCCAGCATTTT.

J is TRBJ2-1 and V is TRBV28, with 14 bases matching TRBD2. CDR3 length: 15 residues. In germline, CDR1 is MDHEN, CDR2 SYDVKM. J gave up 8 bases and V 5 bases, and 5 bases lay outside the gene matches. As DNA, the CDR3 is TGTGCCAGCAGTCGTTCGGGACTAGCGGGAGATGAGCAGTTCTTC. Protein sequence: CASSRSGLAGDEQFF.

This clone was detected a few times. The gene calls are TRBV6-4 and TRBJ2-6; 12 bases fit TRBD2. Unmatched junction bases numbered 5, after V lost 6 bases and J lost 2 bases. The CDR3 loop spans 17 amino acids. Germline CDR1 MRHNA, CDR2 SNTAGT. The CDR3 spells CASSETSGSAGANVLTF. CDR3 nucleotides: TGTGCCAGCAGCGAGACTAGCGGGAGCGCTGGGGCCAACGTCCTGACTTTC.

The chain is built from TRBV12-5 and TRBJ1-1, with D unclear. Germline CDR1 is LGHNT and CDR2 is FRNRAP. The V and J ends lost 3 bases and 6 bases respectively, with 11 bases between them. The CDR3 is made up of 13 amino acids. CDR3 residues: CASGFRSGSEAFF. The CDR3, as DNA: TGTGCTAGTGGTTTCCGCTCGGGATCTGAAGCTTTCTTT.

The chain links TRBV9 to TRBJ2-3; 12 bases are shared with TRBD2. The germline CDR1 and CDR2 sequences are SGDLS and YYNGEE. The CDR3 totals 16 residues. Trimming cost V 2 bases and J 2 bases; bases outside gene matches: 3. The CDR3 sequence: CASSVTSGGNTDTQYF. In DNA form, the CDR3 reads TGTGCCAGCAGCGTGACTAGCGGGGGAAACACAGATACGCAGTATTTT.

This clone occurred once. The rearrangement joins TRBV7-9 to TRBJ2-5; 9 bases are a match to TRBD1. The germline V gene has CDR1 SEHNR and CDR2 FQNEAQ (reference sequence). Trimming removed 5 bases from V and 5 bases from J; junction bases left unmatched: 3. CDR3 length: 13 residues. CDR3 loop: CASSLTGGETQYF. The CDR3 DNA sequence: TGTGCCAGCAGCCTGACAGGGGGGGAGACCCAGTACTTC.